What follows describes a single T cell receptor (beta chain). TCR sequencing used cDNA made by reverse transcription of extracted RNA. The assay was immunoSEQ multiplex PCR, and TCRdb's table has in-frame clones only and misses some. The sample lists approximately 150,000 clones, roughly half occurring once. CD4+ and CD8+ T cells were sorted from PBMCs. The record originates from a study of CD8+ T cells in alopecia areata. Study-level information: In an open-label trial, patients got 5 to 10 mg tofacitinib twice daily.

This CDR3 is built from 13 residues. With V trimmed by 6 bases and J by 6 bases, 6 bases remained unmatched. From germline, CDR1 is SQVTM and CDR2 ANQGSEA. The sequenced sample was CD4+ T cells sorted from blood, obtained at week 0. This receptor was obtained from a human donor with alopecia areata. The chain uses TRBV29-1 and TRBJ2-4; the match to TRBD1 covers 9 bases. The CDR3 bases are TGCAGCGTGCCCGGGACAGGGAGAAACATTCAGTACTTC. It yields the protein CSVPGTGRNIQYF.